This paragraph covers one T cell receptor (beta chain) sequence. Its antigen is unidentified. CD45RO-negative, CCR7-positively selected cells formed the naive CD8 fraction, excluding terminally differentiated effector memory CD45RA+ cells. Each donor was a Caucasian adult residing in Nashville, Tennessee. The sample comes from a study of shared clonotypes between healthy human individuals. Study in general: Per donor, three plates held CD4 naive cells, three held CD4 memory, two held CD8 naive and one held CD8 memory. Findings and limits, study-wide: Shared across several donors were around 5% of the naive CD4 clonotypes. Generation probabilities were higher for clonotypes shared across all four sorted-subset donors than for unshared ones.

The repertoire was sequenced with immunoSEQ multiplex PCR; TCRdb's copy has only in-frame clones and lacks some. The sample has around 550,000 clones; around 95% are singletons. The CDR3 consists of 12 residues. From germline, CDR1 is SEHNR and CDR2 FQNEAQ (reference sequence). Trimming shortened V by 11 bases and J by 2 bases, and 10 bases separated the two germline ends. The chain couples TRBV7-9 to TRBJ1-3, with D hard to call. Sample: naive CD8+ T cells sorted from blood. The sequence derives from a woman in her twenties or thirties in good health. The CDR3 sequence is CAGETTGNTIYF. The DNA of the CDR3 is TGTGCCGGCGAGACCACTGGAAACACCATATATTTT. Using reference TRBV7-9 and TRBJ1-3 for the parts outside the CDR3, the full variable domain is DTGVSQNPRHKITKRGQNVTFRCDPISEHNRLYWYRQTLGQGPEFLTYFQNEAQLEKSRLLSDRFSAERPKGSFSTLEIQRTEQGDSAMYLCAGETTGNTIYFGEGSWLTVV.